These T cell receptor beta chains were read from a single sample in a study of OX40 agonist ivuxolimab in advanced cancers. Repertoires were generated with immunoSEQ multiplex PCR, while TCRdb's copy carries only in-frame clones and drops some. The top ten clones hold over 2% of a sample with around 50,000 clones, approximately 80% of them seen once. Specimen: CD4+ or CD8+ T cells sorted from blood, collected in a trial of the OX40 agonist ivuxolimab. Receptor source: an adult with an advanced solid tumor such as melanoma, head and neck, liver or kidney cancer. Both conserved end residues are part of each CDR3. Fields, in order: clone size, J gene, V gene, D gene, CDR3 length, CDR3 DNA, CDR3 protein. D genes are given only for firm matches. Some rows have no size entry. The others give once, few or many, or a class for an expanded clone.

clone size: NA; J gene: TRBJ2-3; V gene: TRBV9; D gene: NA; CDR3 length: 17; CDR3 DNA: TGTGCCAGCAGCGTAGGGGCCGGGGGTCGTACGACAGATACGCAGTATTTT; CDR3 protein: CASSVGAGGRTTDTQYF
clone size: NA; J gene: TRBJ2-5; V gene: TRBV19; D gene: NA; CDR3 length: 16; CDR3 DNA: TGTGCCAGTAGTATTGGTTCAGGGGTATTCCAAGAGACCCAGTACTTC; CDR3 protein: CASSIGSGVFQETQYF
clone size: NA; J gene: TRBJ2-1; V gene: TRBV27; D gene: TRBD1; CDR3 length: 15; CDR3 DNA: TGTGCCAGCAGTTTGTGGACAGGGACCTACAATGAGCAGTTCTTC; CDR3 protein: CASSLWTGTYNEQFF
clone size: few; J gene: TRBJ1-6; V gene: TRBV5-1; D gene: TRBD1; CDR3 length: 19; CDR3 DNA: TGCGCCAGCAGCTTGGGGGGATACAGGGGGCGATCCTATAATTCACCCCTCCACTTT; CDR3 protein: CASSLGGYRGRSYNSPLHF
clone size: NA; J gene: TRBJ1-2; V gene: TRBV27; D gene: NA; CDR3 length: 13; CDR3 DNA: TGTGCCAGCAGTTTTGGGCAAGGCGCTGGCTACACCTTC; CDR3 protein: CASSFGQGAGYTF
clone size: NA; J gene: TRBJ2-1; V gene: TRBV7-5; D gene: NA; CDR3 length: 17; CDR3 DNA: TGTGCCACGGTAGATGGCGGGAGCCGGTCCTGCTACAATGAGCAGTTCTTC; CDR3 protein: CATVDGGSRSCYNEQFF
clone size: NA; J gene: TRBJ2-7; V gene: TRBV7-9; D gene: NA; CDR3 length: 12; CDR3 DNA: TGTGCCAGCAGCTCAACCCCCTACGAGCAGTACTTC; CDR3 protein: CASSSTPYEQYF
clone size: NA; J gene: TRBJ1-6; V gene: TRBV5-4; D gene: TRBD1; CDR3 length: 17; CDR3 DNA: TGTGCCAGCAGCTTGGACAGGGGGCTTAATGTTAATTCACCCCTCCACTTT; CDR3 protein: CASSLDRGLNVNSPLHF
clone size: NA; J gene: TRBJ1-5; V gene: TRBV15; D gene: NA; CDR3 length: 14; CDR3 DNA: TGTGCCACCAGCAGAGGCAGAAGCAATCAGCCCCAGCATTTT; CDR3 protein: CATSRGRSNQPQHF
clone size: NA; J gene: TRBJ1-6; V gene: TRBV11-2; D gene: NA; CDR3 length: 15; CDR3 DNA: TGTGCCAGCAGCTTAGAGGGGGGGTTGGATTCACCCCTCCACTTT; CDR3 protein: CASSLEGGLDSPLHF
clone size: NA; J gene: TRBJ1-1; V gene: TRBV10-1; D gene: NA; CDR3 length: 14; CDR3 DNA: TGCGCCAGCAGCCCGGTCCAGGGAAACACTGAAGCTTTCTTT; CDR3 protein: CASSPVQGNTEAFF
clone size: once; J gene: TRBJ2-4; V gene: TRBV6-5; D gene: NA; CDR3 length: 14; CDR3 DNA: TGTGCCAGCCCGGGGCTGCAAGCCAAAAACATTCAGTACTTC; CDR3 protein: CASPGLQAKNIQYF
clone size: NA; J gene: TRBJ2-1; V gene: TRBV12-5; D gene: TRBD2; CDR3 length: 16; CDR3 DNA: TGTGCTAGTGGTGTCGGACTAGCGGGAGTACGAAATGAGCAGTTCTTC; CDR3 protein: CASGVGLAGVRNEQFF
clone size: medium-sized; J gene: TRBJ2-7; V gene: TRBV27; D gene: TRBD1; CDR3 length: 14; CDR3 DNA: TGTGCCAGCGGATCACAGGGGGGCGGCCACGAGCAGTACTTC; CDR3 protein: CASGSQGGGHEQYF
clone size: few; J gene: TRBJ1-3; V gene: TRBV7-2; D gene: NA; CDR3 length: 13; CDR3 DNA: TGTGCCAGCAGCTTCGGACCTGGAAACACCATATATTTT; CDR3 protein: CASSFGPGNTIYF
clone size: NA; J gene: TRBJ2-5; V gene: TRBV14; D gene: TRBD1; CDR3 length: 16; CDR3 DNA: TGTGCCAGCAGCGCTCGACAGGGCAGGTACCAAGAGACCCAGTACTTC; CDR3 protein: CASSARQGRYQETQYF
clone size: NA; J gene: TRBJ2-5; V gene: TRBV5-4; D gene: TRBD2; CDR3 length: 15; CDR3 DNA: TGTGCCAGCAGCTTGGGGGCGGGAGGAAGGGAGACCCAGTACTTC; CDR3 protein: CASSLGAGGRETQYF
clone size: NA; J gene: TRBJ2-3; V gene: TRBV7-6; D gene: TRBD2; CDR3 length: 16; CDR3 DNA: TGTGCCAGCAGCCCTATACTAGCGGGCAGCACAGATACGCAGTATTTT; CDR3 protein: CASSPILAGSTDTQYF
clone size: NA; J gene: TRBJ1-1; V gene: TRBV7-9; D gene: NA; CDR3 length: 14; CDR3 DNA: TGTGCCAGCAGCTTTTCAGGGGCGGACACTGAAGCTTTCTTT; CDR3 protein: CASSFSGADTEAFF
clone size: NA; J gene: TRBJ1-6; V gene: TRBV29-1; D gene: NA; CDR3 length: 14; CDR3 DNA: TGCAGCGTCCAAGAGGATCAGGGGTATTCACCCCTCCACTTT; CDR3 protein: CSVQEDQGYSPLHF
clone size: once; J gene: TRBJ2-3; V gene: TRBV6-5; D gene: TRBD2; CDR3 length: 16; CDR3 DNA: TGTGCCAGCAGTTCTGAGACTAGCGCAAGCACAGATACGCAGTATTTT; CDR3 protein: CASSSETSASTDTQYF
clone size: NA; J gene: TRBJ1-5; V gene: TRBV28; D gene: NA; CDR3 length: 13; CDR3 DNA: TGTGCCAGCAGTTTATTGGGTTGGCAGCCCCAGCATTTT; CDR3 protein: CASSLLGWQPQHF
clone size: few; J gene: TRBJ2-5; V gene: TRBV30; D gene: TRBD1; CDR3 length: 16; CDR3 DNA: TGTGCCTGGAGTGCAGGGGGCGCGATTTGGCAAGAGACCCAGTACTTC; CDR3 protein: CAWSAGGAIWQETQYF
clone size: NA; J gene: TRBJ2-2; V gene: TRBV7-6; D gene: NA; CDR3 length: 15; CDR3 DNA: TGTGCCAGCAGCTCGGCACATCCGAACACCGGGGAGCTGTTTTTT; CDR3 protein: CASSSAHPNTGELFF
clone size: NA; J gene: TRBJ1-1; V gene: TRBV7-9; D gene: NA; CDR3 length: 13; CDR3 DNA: TGTGCCAGCAATGCCCCCCCAAACACTGAAGCTTTCTTT; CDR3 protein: CASNAPPNTEAFF
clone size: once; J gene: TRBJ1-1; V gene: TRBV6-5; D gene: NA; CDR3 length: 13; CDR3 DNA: TGTGCCAGCAGCCTACAGGGGAACACTGAAGCTTTCTTT; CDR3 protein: CASSLQGNTEAFF
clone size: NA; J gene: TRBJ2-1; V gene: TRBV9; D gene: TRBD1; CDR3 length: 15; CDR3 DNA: TGTGCCAGCAGCGTAGCGGGACAGGGTTACAATGAGCAGTTCTTC; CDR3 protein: CASSVAGQGYNEQFF
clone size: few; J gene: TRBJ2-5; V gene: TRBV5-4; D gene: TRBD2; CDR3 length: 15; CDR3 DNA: TGTGCCAGCAGCCCCCGGACTAGCTCAGCGGAGACCCAGTACTTC; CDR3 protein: CASSPRTSSAETQYF
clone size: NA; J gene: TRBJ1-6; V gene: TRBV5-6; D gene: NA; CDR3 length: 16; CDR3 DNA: TGTGCCAGCAGCTTGTTTGGGAGCTCCTATAATTCACCCCTCCACTTT; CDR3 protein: CASSLFGSSYNSPLHF
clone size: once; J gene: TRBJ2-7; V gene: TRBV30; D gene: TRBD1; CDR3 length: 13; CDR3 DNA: TGTGCCTGGGACAGGGGACCGACCTACGAGCAGTACTTC; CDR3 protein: CAWDRGPTYEQYF
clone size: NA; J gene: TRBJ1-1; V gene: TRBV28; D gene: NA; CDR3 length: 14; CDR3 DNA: TGTGCCAGCAGTTTAATAGGCTCCGGCACTGAAGCTTTCTTT; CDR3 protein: CASSLIGSGTEAFF
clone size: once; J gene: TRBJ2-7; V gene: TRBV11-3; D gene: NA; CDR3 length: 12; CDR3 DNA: TGTGCCAGCAGTGCACAGGGTTCCGAGCAGTACTTC; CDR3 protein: CASSAQGSEQYF
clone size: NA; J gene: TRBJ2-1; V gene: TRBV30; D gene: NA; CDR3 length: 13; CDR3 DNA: TGTGCCTGGAGCGTCCAAATAGCGGAAAGGCAGTTCTTC; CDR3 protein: CAWSVQIAERQFF
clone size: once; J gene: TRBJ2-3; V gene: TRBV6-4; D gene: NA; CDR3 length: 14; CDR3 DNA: TGTGCCAGCAGTGACACCTACCCCACAGATACGCAGTATTTT; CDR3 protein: CASSDTYPTDTQYF
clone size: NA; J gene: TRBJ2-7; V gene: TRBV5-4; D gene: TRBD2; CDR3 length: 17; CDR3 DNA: TGTGCCAGCAGCTTGGCTAGCGGGAGGGGGGGACCCTACGAGCAGTACTTC; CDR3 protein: CASSLASGRGGPYEQYF
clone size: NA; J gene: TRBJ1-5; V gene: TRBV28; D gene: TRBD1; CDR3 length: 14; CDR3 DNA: TGTGCCAGCAGTGGAACCAGGGGGTGGCAGCCCCAGCATTTT; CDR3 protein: CASSGTRGWQPQHF
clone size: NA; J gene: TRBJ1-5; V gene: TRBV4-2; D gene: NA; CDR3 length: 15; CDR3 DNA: TGTGCCAGCAGCCAAGGAAGCAGGGGTGGGCAGCCCCAGCATTTT; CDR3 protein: CASSQGSRGGQPQHF
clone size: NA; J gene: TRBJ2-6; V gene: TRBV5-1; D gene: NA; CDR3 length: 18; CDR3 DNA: TGCGCCAGCAGCTTGGTTCGGGACACCAGCTCTGGGGCCAACGTCCTGACTTTC; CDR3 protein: CASSLVRDTSSGANVLTF
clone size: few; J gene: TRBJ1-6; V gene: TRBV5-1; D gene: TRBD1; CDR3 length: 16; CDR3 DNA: TGCGCCAGCTCCGAGGGCAGGACAGGGGGCAATTCACCCCTCCACTTT; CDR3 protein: CASSEGRTGGNSPLHF
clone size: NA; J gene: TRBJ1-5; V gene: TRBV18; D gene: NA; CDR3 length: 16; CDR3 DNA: TGTGCCAGCTCACCACAGCAGGGCGGAGGCAATCAGCCCCAGCATTTT; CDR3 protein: CASSPQQGGGNQPQHF
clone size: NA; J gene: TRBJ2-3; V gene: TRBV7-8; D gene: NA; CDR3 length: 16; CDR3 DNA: TGTGCCAGCAGCTTAGCGGGTTTCAGGGGCCCAGATACGCAGTATTTT; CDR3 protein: CASSLAGFRGPDTQYF
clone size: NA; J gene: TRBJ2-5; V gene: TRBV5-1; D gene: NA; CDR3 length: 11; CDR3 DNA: TGCGCCAGCAGCGATAAGAGGACCCAGTACTTC; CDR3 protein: CASSDKRTQYF
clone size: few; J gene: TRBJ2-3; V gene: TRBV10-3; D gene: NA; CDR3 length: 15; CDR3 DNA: TGTGCCATCAGTGAGTCCGGACTCCCCACAGATACGCAGTATTTT; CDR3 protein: CAISESGLPTDTQYF
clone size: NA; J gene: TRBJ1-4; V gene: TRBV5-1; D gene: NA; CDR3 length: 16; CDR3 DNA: TGCGCCAGCAGCTTGGCCCCGGACAATAAATATGAAAAACTGTTTTTT; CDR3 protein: CASSLAPDNKYEKLFF
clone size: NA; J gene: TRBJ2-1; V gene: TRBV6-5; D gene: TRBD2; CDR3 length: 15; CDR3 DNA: TGTGCCAGCAGTCGAATAGCGGGACCGTACAATGAGCAGTTCTTC; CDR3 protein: CASSRIAGPYNEQFF